This TCR beta chain was sequenced during a study of tumor-infiltrating lymphocytes in primary liver carcinoma. The table lists this clonotype with a few counts. The antigen is not known. One end of the junction does not line up with germline, which may come from a read error. A primer matching the constant region was used to make TCR beta cDNA from approximately 0.55 ug of total RNA. Slightly modified ARM-PCR served as the procedure for the TCR beta libraries. These libraries came from three rounds of nested multiplex PCR. TRBV1-TRBV30 forward primers and a C-beta reverse primer were used in the first two PCR rounds, which each ran for ten to eleven cycles. TCRdb reprocessed the multiplex PCR reads via MiXCR and lists one record per CDR3 protein. Here the sample spans approximately 120,000 distinct CDR3 sequences, 60% to 80% being singletons. Taking 20-30 mg of unsorted bulk tissue, the authors co-extracted RNA and DNA. By surgical resection, the patients were treated for their primary liver carcinoma. Five separate regions of each tumor underwent sampling.

Germline V CDR1 and CDR2: MNHNS, SASEGT. The CDR3 loop spans 14 amino acids. Notes on the study in general: The study found tumor-adjacent and tumor-blood pairs overlapped less than tumor region pairs.

The clonotype was recovered from a woman aged 55-70 years with primary liver carcinoma and hepatitis B virus infection. The chain couples TRBV6-1 to TRBJ2-7, with TRBD2 matching 10 bases. Source material: liver tumor tissue from sampling region 3. The subset was: tumor region T3, left-lateral pole. The CDR3 region is CASSGASGSDEQYF. The CDR3 DNA follows: TGTGCCAGCAGTGGAGCTAGCGGGAGCGACGAGCAGTATTTC.